The entry below gives a single T cell receptor (beta chain) sequence along with its context. Its antigen is not known. Stated time point: week 35, safety follow-up. The content of each vaccine dose was 300 ug of mutant IDH1 20-mer peptide, and topical imiquimod accompanied it. Each donor presented with a new WHO grade 3 or 4 astrocytoma that tested IDH1-mutant and showed ATRX loss. The assay was immunoSEQ multiplex PCR, and TCRdb's table has in-frame clones only and misses some. The sample includes under 40,000 clones, 70% to 85% of them seen just once. These data originate in a study of a mutant IDH1 vaccine in newly diagnosed glioma. About the research overall: Vaccination started 4-6 weeks after radiotherapy alone, or with temozolomide cycles.

The germline V and J ends were trimmed by 1 base and 2 bases, with 12 bases remaining between them. The CDR3 length is 15 residues. The germline V gene encodes CDR1 LGHNT and CDR2 FRNRAP. The chain carries TRBV12-5 and TRBJ2-7, with D tentatively TRBD2 (6 bases). The sequences come from PBMCs, collected from a glioma patient whose treatment included an IDH1 peptide vaccine. This TCR was recovered from a man aged 25-45 years with glioma. The CDR3 protein is CASGLGLEGTYEQYF. In DNA form, the CDR3 reads TGTGCTAGTGGTTTGGGTTTGGAGGGCACCTACGAGCAGTACTTC.